This T cell receptor (beta chain) is drawn from a study of beta chain features in type 1 diabetes. The V end was cut by 5 bases, the J end by 4 bases, with 14 bases between. CDR1 is MDHEN and CDR2 is SYDVKM in the germline V gene. The CDR3 length is 15 residues. Investigators reverse transcribed all isolated RNA, so they sequenced expressed TCRB transcripts. Produced via immunoSEQ multiplex PCR; TCRdb's table is partial and in-frame only. Of about 400,000 clones in the sample, around an eighth were seen once. This TCR was sampled from a man between 18 and 29 years old in good health. This sequence joins TRBV28 and TRBJ2-2; tentatively, D is TRBD2 (6 bases). What was sequenced was naive CD4+ T cells from blood. CDR3 protein: CASSPSRGSTGELFF. The CDR3 coding sequence is TGTGCCAGCAGTCCTTCGCGGGGAAGCACCGGGGAGCTGTTTTTT.